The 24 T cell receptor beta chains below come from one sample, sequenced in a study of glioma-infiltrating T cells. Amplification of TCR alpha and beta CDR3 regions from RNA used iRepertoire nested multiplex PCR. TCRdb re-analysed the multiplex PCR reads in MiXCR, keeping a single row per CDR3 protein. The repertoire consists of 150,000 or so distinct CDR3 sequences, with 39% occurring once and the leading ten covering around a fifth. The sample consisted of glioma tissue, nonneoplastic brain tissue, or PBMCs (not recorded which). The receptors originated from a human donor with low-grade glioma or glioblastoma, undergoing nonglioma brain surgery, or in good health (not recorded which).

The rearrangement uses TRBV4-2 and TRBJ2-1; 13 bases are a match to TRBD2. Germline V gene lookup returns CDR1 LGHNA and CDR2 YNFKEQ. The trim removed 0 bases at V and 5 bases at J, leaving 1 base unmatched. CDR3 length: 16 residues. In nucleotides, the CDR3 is TGTGCCAGCAGCCAAGAACTAGCGGGAGGGGACAATGAGCAGTTCTTC. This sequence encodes CASSQELAGGDNEQFF.

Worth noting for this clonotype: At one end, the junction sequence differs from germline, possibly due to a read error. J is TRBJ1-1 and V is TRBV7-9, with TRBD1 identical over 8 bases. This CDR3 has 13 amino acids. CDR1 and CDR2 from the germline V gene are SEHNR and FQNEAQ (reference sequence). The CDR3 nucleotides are TGTGACAGCAGTAGGACAGGGAGGACTGAAGCTTTCTTT. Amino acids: CDSSRTGRTEAFF.

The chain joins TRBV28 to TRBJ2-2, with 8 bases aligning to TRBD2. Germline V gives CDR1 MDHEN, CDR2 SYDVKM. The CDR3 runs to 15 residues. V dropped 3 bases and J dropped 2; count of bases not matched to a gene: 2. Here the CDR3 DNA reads TGTGCCAGCAGTTTCGGACTAGCAAACACCGGGGAGCTGTTTTTT. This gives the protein CASSFGLANTGELFF.

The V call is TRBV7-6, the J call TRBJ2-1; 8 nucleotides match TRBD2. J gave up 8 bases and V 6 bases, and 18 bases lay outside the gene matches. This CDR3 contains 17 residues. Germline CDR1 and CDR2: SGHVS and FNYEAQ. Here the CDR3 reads CASSSTSGSVTRDEQFF. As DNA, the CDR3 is TGTGCCAGCAGTTCAACCAGCGGGAGTGTTACTAGGGATGAGCAGTTCTTC.

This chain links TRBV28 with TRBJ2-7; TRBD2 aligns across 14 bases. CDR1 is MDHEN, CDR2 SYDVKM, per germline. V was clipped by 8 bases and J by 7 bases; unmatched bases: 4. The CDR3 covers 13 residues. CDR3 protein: CASCGTSGREQYF. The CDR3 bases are TGTGCCAGCTGCGGGACTAGCGGGAGAGAGCAGTACTTC. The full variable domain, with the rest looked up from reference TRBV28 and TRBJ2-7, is DVKVTQSSRYLVKRTGEKVFLECVQDMDHENMFWYRQDPGLGLRLIYFSYDVKMKEKGDIPEGYSVSREKKERFSLILESASTNQTSMYLCASCGTSGREQYFGPGTRLTVT.

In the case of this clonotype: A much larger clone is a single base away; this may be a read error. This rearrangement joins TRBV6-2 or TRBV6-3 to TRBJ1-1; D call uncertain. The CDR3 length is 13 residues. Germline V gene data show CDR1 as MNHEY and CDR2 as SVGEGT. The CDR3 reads CATSEVKYTEAFF. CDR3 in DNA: TGTGCCACCAGTGAGGTCAAGTACACTGAAGCTTTCTTT.

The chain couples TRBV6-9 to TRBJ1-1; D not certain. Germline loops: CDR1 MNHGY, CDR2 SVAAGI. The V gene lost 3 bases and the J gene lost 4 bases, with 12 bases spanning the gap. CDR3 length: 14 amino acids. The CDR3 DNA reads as TGTGCCAGCAGTTACGGGAGATCAAGCACTGAAGCTTTCTTT. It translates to CASSYGRSSTEAFF.

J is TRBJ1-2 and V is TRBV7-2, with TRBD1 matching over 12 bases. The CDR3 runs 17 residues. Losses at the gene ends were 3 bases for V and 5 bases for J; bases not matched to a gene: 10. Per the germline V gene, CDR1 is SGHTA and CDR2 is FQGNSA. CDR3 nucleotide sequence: TGTGCCAGCAGCTTGGATCCGGGACAGGGGGCGCGGTATGGCTACACCTTC. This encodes CASSLDPGQGARYGYTF. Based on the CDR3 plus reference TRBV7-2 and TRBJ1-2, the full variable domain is GAGVSQSPSNKVTEKGKDVELRCDPISGHTALYWYRQSLGQGLEFLIYFQGNSAPDKSGLPSDRFSAERTGGSVSTLTIQRTQQEDSAVYLCASSLDPGQGARYGYTFGSGTRLTVV.

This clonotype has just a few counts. In DNA form, the CDR3 reads TGTGCCAGCAGCCAGACCCCCGAAGAGACCCAGTACTTC. This sequence encodes CASSQTPEETQYF. The genes are TRBV7-2 and TRBJ2-5; D is ambiguous. V was cut by 5 bases and J by 3 bases, with 10 bases left in between. Per germline, CDR1 SGHTA and CDR2 FQGNSA. The CDR3 is 13 amino acids.

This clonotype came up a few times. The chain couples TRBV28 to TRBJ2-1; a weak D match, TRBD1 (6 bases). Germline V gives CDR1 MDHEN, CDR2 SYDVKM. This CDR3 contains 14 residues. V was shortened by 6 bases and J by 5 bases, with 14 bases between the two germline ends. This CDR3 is CASSKPQGDNEQFF. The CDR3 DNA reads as TGTGCCAGCAGCAAGCCACAGGGAGACAATGAGCAGTTCTTC.

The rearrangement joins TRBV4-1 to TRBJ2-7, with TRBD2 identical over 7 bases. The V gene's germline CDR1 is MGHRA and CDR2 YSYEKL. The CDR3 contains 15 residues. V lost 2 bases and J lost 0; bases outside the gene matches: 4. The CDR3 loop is CASSQNSGDSYEQYF. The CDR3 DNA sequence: TGCGCCAGCAGCCAAAACAGCGGGGACTCCTACGAGCAGTACTTC.

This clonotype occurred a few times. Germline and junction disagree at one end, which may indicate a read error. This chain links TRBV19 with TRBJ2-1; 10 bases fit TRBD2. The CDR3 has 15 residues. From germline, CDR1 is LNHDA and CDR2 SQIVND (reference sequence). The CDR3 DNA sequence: TGTACCAGTAGTATAGGGCTAGCGGGAGACAATGAGCAGTTCTTC. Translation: CTSSIGLAGDNEQFF.

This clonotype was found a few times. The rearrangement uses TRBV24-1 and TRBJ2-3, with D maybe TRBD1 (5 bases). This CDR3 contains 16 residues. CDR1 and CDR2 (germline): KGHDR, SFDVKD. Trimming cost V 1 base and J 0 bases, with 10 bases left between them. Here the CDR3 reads CATSDLTGSSTDTQYF. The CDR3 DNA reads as TGTGCCACCAGTGATTTAACAGGTTCTAGCACAGATACGCAGTATTTT.

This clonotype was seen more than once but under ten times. The CDR3 loop reads CASSQDFQRESYNEQFF. The CDR3 nucleotides read TGCGCCAGCAGCCAAGACTTCCAGCGGGAGTCTTACAATGAGCAGTTCTTC. This sequence joins TRBV4-1 and TRBJ2-1; 8 bases are shared with TRBD2. The germline gives CDR1 MGHRA, CDR2 YSYEKL. Trimming took 0 bases from V and 4 from J; bases not matched to a gene: 8. This CDR3 comprises 17 residues.

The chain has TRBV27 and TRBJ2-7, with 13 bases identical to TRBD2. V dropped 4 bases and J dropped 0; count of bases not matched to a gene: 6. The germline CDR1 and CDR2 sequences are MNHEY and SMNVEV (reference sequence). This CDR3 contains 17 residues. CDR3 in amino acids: CASSSSRTSGSSYEQYF. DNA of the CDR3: TGTGCCAGCAGTTCCTCAAGGACTAGCGGGAGCTCCTACGAGCAGTACTTC.

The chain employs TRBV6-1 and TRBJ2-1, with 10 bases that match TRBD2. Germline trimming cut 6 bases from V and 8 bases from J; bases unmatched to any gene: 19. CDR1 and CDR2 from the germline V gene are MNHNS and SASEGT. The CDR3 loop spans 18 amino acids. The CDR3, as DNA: TGTGCCAGCAGCTTAGGACCCGGGGTAGCGGGAGGAATGGATGAGCAGTTCTTC. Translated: CASSLGPGVAGGMDEQFF.

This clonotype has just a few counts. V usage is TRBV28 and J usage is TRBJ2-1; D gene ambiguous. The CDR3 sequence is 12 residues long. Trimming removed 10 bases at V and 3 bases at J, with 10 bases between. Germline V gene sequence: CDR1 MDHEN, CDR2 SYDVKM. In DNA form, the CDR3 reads TGTGCCACCGAAAAGGTCTACAATGAGCAGTTCTTC. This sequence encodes CATEKVYNEQFF.

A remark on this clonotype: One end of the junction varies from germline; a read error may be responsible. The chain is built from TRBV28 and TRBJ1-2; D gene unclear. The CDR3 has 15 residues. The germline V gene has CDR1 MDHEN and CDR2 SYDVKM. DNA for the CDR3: TGTGTCAGCAGTCTCCATAACCCCATCGTCTATGGCTACACCTTC. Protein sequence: CVSSLHNPIVYGYTF.

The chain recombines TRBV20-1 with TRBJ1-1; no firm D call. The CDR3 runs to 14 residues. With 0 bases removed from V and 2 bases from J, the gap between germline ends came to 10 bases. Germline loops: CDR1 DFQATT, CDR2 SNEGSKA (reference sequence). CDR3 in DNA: TGCAGTGCTAGAGATTTACAGATTAACACTGAAGCTTTCTTT. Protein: CSARDLQINTEAFF.

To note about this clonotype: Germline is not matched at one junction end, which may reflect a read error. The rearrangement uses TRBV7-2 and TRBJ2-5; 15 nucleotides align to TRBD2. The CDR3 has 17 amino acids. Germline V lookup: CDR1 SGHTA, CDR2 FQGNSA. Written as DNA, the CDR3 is TGTGCCAGCAGCTCGGGACTAGCGGGAGGTGTGAAGAATGAGCAGTCCTTC. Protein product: CASSSGLAGGVKNEQSF.

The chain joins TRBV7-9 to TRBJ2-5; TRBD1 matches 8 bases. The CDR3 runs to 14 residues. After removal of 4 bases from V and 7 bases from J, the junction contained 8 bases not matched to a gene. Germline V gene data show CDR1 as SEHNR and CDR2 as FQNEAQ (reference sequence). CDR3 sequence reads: CASSSLDREGTQYF. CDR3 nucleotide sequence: TGTGCCAGCAGCTCCCTGGACAGGGAAGGGACCCAGTACTTC.

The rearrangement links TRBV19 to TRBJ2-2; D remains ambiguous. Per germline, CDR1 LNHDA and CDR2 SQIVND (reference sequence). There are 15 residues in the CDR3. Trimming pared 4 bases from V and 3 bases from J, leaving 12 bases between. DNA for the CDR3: TGTGCCAGTAGTAGGCAGATGACGGACACCGGGGAGCTGTTTTTT. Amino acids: CASSRQMTDTGELFF.

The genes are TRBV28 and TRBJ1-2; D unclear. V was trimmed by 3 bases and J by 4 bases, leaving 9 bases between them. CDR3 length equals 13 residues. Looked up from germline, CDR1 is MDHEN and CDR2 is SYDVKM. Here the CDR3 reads CASSFGRTYGYTF. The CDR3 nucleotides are TGTGCCAGCAGTTTTGGCAGGACCTATGGCTACACCTTC.

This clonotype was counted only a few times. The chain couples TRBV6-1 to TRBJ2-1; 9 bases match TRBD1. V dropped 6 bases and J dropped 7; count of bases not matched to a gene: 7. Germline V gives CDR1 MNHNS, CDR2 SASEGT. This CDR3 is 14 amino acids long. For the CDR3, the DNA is TGTGCCAGCAGCCCCGACAGGGGGGGGAATGAGCAGTTCTTC. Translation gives CASSPDRGGNEQFF.